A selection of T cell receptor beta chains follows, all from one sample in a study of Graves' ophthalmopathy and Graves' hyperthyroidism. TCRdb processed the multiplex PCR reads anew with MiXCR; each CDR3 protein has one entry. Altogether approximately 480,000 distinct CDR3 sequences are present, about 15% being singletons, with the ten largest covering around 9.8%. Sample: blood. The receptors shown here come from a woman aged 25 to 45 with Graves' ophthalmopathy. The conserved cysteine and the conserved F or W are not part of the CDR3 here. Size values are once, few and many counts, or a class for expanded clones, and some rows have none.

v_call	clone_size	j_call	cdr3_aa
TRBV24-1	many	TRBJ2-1	ATSDINEQF
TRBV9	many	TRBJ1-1	ASSVAGSGVGTEAF
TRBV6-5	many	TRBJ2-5	ANSWTSGGPKYRETQY
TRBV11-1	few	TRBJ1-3	ASSLSEAPPGNTIY
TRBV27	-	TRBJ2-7	ASSEGIRGYEQY
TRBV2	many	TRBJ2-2	ASRRRTGELF
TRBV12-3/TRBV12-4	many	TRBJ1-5	ASSFSPTGSNQPQH
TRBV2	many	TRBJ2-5	ASSEPVAVQETQY
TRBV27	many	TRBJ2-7	ASSSHAGTQVYEQY
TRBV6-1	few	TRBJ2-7	ATTGSFNYDQY
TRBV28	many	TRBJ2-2	ASSFRAKGGTGELF
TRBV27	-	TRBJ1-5	ASSTGMGNQPQH
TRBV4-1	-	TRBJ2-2	ASSPPINGGELF
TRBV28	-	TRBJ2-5	ASSTNRGLRGTQY
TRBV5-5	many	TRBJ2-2	ASSLAGVGVELF
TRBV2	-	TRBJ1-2	ASSEEEATPYEQYFGPGGYT
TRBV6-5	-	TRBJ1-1	ASSYSTVSEAF
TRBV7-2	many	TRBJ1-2	ASSLGGGPSNYGYT
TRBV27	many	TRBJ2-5	ASSPLSRGRHSLDETQY
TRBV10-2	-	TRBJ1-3	ASSGSRSSGNTIY
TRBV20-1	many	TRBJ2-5	SADPTGGGTQY